This entry lists 18 T cell receptor beta chains sequenced from one sample in a study of cytomegalovirus exposure and HLA in healthy donors. Primers for the PCR totalled 60 Vbeta and 13 Jbeta. Some clones are missing from TCRdb's copy, which holds only in-frame ones; the method was immunoSEQ multiplex PCR. The table lists about 82,000 clones, around 79% of them singletons. The sequencing sample was made of PBMCs. All receptors derive from a human donor in good health.

This chain joins TRBV7-9 and TRBJ1-2; D gene uncertain. CDR1 is SEHNR and CDR2 is FQNEAQ in the germline V gene (reference sequence). Trimming cost V 1 base and J 2 bases, with 14 bases left between them. The CDR3 contains 16 residues. The DNA of the CDR3 is TGTGCCAGCAGCTTAGTCGACCTCCGAGGCAACTATGGCTACACCTTC. Its protein is CASSLVDLRGNYGYTF.

V and J are TRBV9 and TRBJ2-1; 8 bases match TRBD2. The CDR3 contains 13 residues. With 4 bases clipped from V and 10 bases from J, the junction kept 7 bases outside the gene matches. Per germline, CDR1 SGDLS and CDR2 YYNGEE. The CDR3 spells CASSRGSGGEQFF. CDR3 DNA sequence: TGTGCCAGCAGCCGGGGGAGCGGGGGCGAGCAGTTCTTC.

The chain couples TRBV2 to TRBJ2-1, with 11 bases matching TRBD2. Germline V gene lookup returns CDR1 SNHLY and CDR2 FYNNEI. The CDR3 length is 14 residues. Trimming cost V 4 bases and J 15 bases; bases outside gene matches: 11. DNA for the CDR3: TGTGCCAGCAGTGTTCCTCTAGCGGGGGGCGTTCTGTTCTTC. Amino acid sequence: CASSVPLAGGVLFF.

V is TRBV5-8 and J is TRBJ2-3, with a possible D match to TRBD2 (6 bases). In germline, CDR1 is SGHTS, CDR2 YDEGEE. Trimming pared 4 bases from V and 5 bases from J, leaving 23 bases between. The CDR3 covers 17 residues. Here the CDR3 DNA reads TGTGCCAGCAGCCTGCGGTCGGCGGGGCCTACCATAGATACGCAGTATTTT. Amino acids: CASSLRSAGPTIDTQYF.

This clone was counted a single time. The J gene is TRBJ1-6, the V gene TRBV4-1; D possibly corresponds to TRBD1 (6 bases). CDR3 size: 18 residues. Germline loops: CDR1 MGHRA, CDR2 YSYEKL. V lost 0 bases to trimming and J lost 7 bases, with 19 bases between them. CDR3 coding DNA: TGCGCCAGCAGCCAAGAGTCGGACAGTAGAGGGGTAAATTCACCCCTCCACTTT. As protein: CASSQESDSRGVNSPLHF.

The genes are TRBV5-1 and TRBJ2-7; 8 nucleotides line up with TRBD2. This CDR3 contains 16 residues. V gave up 0 bases and J gave up 2 bases; unmatched junction bases: 7. CDR1 SGHRS and CDR2 YFSETQ come from the germline V gene. As DNA, the CDR3 is TGCGCCAGCAGCTTGGCCGGGACTAGTACCCCCTACGAGCAGTACTTC. Protein: CASSLAGTSTPYEQYF.

The chain links TRBV18 to TRBJ2-3, with 9 bases fitting TRBD2. CDR1 is KGHSH, CDR2 LQKENI, per germline. This CDR3 is built from 15 residues. V shed 3 bases and J 4 bases; nucleotides not matched to a gene: 5. CDR3 DNA sequence: TGTGCCAGCTCACCGGGACTAGCCGGGCCAGATACGCAGTATTTT. Translated, it gives CASSPGLAGPDTQYF.

This chain connects TRBV11-2 to TRBJ2-7; D may be TRBD1 (5 bases). The CDR3 covers 15 residues. Germline CDR1 reads SGHAT; CDR2 reads FQNNGV. V lost 1 base and J 2 bases, leaving 12 bases between the germline ends. CDR3 bases: TGTGCCAGCAGCTTAGGAGCCAGGGCGGCCTACGAGCAGTACTTC. Its translation: CASSLGARAAYEQYF.

This chain connects TRBV7-6 to TRBJ1-4; D remains unclear. The V end lost 5 bases, the J end lost 4 bases, and 5 bases lay between the germline ends. The CDR3 length is 12 residues. Germline V CDR1 and CDR2: SGHVS, FNYEAQ. In nucleotides, the CDR3 is TGTGCCAGCAGCCCCTTTAATGAAAAACTGTTTTTT. It yields the protein CASSPFNEKLFF.

V is TRBV6-1 and J is TRBJ2-2, with 10 bases matching TRBD2. Germline assignment: CDR1 MNHNS and CDR2 SASEGT. There are 21 residues in the CDR3. J was trimmed by 5 bases and V by 0 bases; bases with no gene match: 18. This CDR3 reads CASSEALSRLLSGGQTGELFF. CDR3 bases: TGTGCCAGCAGTGAAGCGCTGTCCCGACTACTTAGCGGGGGGCAAACCGGGGAGCTGTTTTTT.

The chain couples TRBV5-6 to TRBJ2-1, with TRBD2 as a possible D gene (6 bases). Germline CDR1 and CDR2: SGHDT and YYEEEE. Deletions cut 4 bases from V and 7 bases from J, with 15 bases between. The CDR3 sequence is 14 residues long. CDR3 loop: CASSRGSRENEQFF. The CDR3 DNA is TGTGCCAGCAGCCGGGGGAGCAGGGAGAATGAGCAGTTCTTC. The whole variable domain, remainder taken from reference TRBV5-6 and TRBJ2-1, is DAGVTQSPTHLIKTRGQQVTLRCSPKSGHDTVSWYQQALGQGPQFIFQYYEEEERQRGNFPDRFSGHQFPNYSSELNVNALLLGDSALYLCASSRGSRENEQFFGPGTRLTVL.

This rearrangement joins TRBV19 to TRBJ1-2, with D possibly being TRBD1 (6 bases). The length of the CDR3 is 14 residues. Trimming shortened V by 3 bases and J by 8 bases, and 16 bases separated the two germline ends. Germline values: CDR1 LNHDA, CDR2 SQIVND (reference sequence). The CDR3 loop reads CASSMSPGGLGYTF. The CDR3 bases are TGTGCCAGTAGTATGTCCCCGGGGGGGCTCGGCTACACCTTC.

This clone was counted a single time. The V call is TRBV9, the J call TRBJ1-2; no reliable D call. The CDR3 sequence is 14 residues long. The germline V gene encodes CDR1 SGDLS and CDR2 YYNGEE. V gave up 3 bases and J gave up 8 bases, with 17 bases separating them. The CDR3 nucleotides read TGTGCCAGCAGCGGACACAGCGGGAAAGGAGGCTACACCTTC. Translated, it gives CASSGHSGKGGYTF.

This clone was counted only a few times. The V gene is TRBV7-9, the J gene TRBJ2-2; D perhaps matches TRBD2 (5 bases). This CDR3 has 14 residues. CDR1 SEHNR and CDR2 FQNEAQ come from the germline V gene (reference sequence). Between the trimmed V and J ends, which lost 2 bases and 7 bases, there was a span of 11 bases. The CDR3 coding sequence is TGTGCCAGCAGCTTAAAGACTAACGGCGGGGAGCTGTTTTTT. This sequence encodes CASSLKTNGGELFF.

V gene TRBV5-1 combines with J gene TRBJ2-2; D not certain. Trimming removed 0 bases at V and 4 bases at J, with 7 bases between. Germline assignment: CDR1 SGHRS and CDR2 YFSETQ. This CDR3 comprises 14 residues. This CDR3 is CASSLAQSTGELFF. The CDR3 nucleotides read TGCGCCAGCAGCTTGGCACAGAGCACCGGGGAGCTGTTTTTT.

The J gene is TRBJ2-5, the V gene TRBV10-3; TRBD2 matches 15 bases. This CDR3 spans 14 amino acids. Germline values: CDR1 ENHRY, CDR2 SYGVKD. Trimming took 6 bases from V and 7 from J; bases not matched to a gene: 3. Here the CDR3 reads CAISGTSGGRTQYF. CDR3 nucleotide sequence: TGTGCCATCAGCGGGACTAGCGGGGGGAGGACCCAGTACTTC.

The gene calls are TRBV18 and TRBJ2-7, with TRBD2 matching over 11 bases. Germline loops: CDR1 KGHSH, CDR2 LQKENI. V shed 4 bases, J shed 2 bases, and the junction held 4 bases outside the gene matches. CDR3 length equals 15 residues. The CDR3 region has the DNA TGTGCCAGCTCACTGACTAGCGGGGAGACCTACGAGCAGTACTTC. As protein: CASSLTSGETYEQYF.

The chain is built from TRBV7-9 and TRBJ2-7; 7 bases agree with TRBD1. Germline CDR1 SEHNR, CDR2 FQNEAQ (reference sequence). CDR3 length equals 13 residues. J was trimmed by 5 bases and V by 4 bases; bases with no gene match: 5. For the CDR3, the DNA is TGTGCCAGCAGCTACCGGACAGGACACGAGCAGTACTTC. It is translated as CASSYRTGHEQYF.